This is a list of T cell receptor beta chains from one sample in a study of T cells in Graves' hyperthyroidism and ophthalmopathy. TCRdb reprocessed the multiplex PCR reads via MiXCR and lists one record per CDR3 protein. The repertoire has 450,000 to 600,000 distinct CDR3 sequences, less than 15% of them found once; the top ten carry roughly 14%. The sequencing sample was made of blood. These receptors all stem from a woman aged 40-49 years with Graves' hyperthyroidism. Both conserved end residues are part of each CDR3. The D gene is left open where the match is weak. Expanded clones are given a class, and other clones once, few, many or no size at all.

TRBD2,TRBJ2-7,TRBV7-2,-,TGTGCCAGCAGCCCGGGAGCGGGAGCGGGCGAGCAGTACTTC,CASSPGAGAGEQYF
-,TRBJ1-1,TRBV7-2,many,TGTGCCAGCAGCTCCCGGACGGGAGGAGCTTTCTTT,CASSSRTGGAFF
-,TRBJ1-5,TRBV12-3/TRBV12-4,-,TGTGCCAGCGCACCATCCGGCAGCAATCAGCCCCAGCATTTT,CASAPSGSNQPQHF
-,TRBJ1-1,TRBV19,-,TGTGCCAGTAGTATTACAGGGCTGGGGACTGAAGCTTTCTTT,CASSITGLGTEAFF
TRBD2,TRBJ2-1,TRBV27,few,TGCGCCAGCACCCTACCATGCGGGGGGGGCTCCTACAATGAGCAGTTCTTC,CASTLPCGGGSYNEQFF
-,TRBJ1-1,TRBV30,few,TGTGCCTGGAGGGAACGGGGGGCCGCTGAAGCTTTCTTT,CAWRERGAAEAFF
TRBD2,TRBJ2-3,TRBV9,-,TGTGCCAGCAGCGTAGCGGGGAGGGAGAGCGCAGATACGCAGTATTTT,CASSVAGRESADTQYF
TRBD1,TRBJ1-1,TRBV20-1,many,TGCAGTGCTATGACCCGGGACAGACTACTGAACACTGAAGCTTTCTTT,CSAMTRDRLLNTEAFF
TRBD1,TRBJ1-1,TRBV2,many,TGTGCCAGCAGTGGGGCCGGGACAGGGCATACTGAAGCTTTCTTT,CASSGAGTGHTEAFF
-,TRBJ2-5,TRBV7-2,many,TGTGCCAGCAGCCCCCAGAGAACGGGGCGGCAAGAGACCCAGTACTTC,CASSPQRTGRQETQYF
-,TRBJ1-4,TRBV20-1,-,TGCAGTGCTACTAGGGGGACCGTGGAAAAACTGTTTTTT,CSATRGTVEKLFF
-,TRBJ2-7,TRBV18,many,TGTGCCAGCTCACCACAACTTGGCGAGGGGGAAGGAGGGTACGAGCAGTACTTC,CASSPQLGEGEGGYEQYF
TRBD2,TRBJ2-7,TRBV25-1,-,TGTGCCAGCAGTGGGACTAGCGGGAGCGAGCAGTACTTC,CASSGTSGSEQYF
-,TRBJ2-1,TRBV20-1,many,TGCAGTGCTAGAGATGACAGGACGTACAATGAGCAGTTCTTC,CSARDDRTYNEQFF
-,TRBJ2-5,TRBV29-1,-,TGCAGCTTAGCGGTAAACCAAGAGACCCAGTACTTC,CSLAVNQETQYF
-,TRBJ2-1,TRBV3-1,many,TGTGCCAGCAGCCAAAGCTGGGGCAATGAGCAGTTCTTC,CASSQSWGNEQFF
-,TRBJ1-5,TRBV28,-,TGTGCCAGCAGTTTTGTCGGGGTTAGCAAACAGCCCCAGCGTTTT,CASSFVGVSKQPQRF
TRBD1,TRBJ2-3,TRBV18,many,TGTGCCAGCTCACCTGTGACAGGGGGCATTGGAATAGATACGCAGTATTTT,CASSPVTGGIGIDTQYF
-,TRBJ2-6,TRBV7-2,many,TGTGCCAGCAGCTTAAAAGCTATTGCCTCTGGGGCCAACGTCCTGACTTTC,CASSLKAIASGANVLTF
-,TRBJ1-2,TRBV28,many,TGTGCCAGCAGCTCGGGGCAGGACTATGGCTACACCTTC,CASSSGQDYGYTF
-,TRBJ1-6,TRBV3-1,many,TGTGCCAGCAGCGAAGGGGACGGGGTCTCCCACTTT,CASSEGDGVSHF
-,TRBJ2-1,TRBV29-1,many,TGCAGCGTTGTCGGAGGGGGAGCCTACAATGAGCAGTTCTTC,CSVVGGGAYNEQFF
TRBD1,TRBJ2-7,TRBV6-2/TRBV6-3,-,TGTGCCAGCAGTTACTCGAAGGGGACAGGGGATAAGTACGAGCAGTACTTC,CASSYSKGTGDKYEQYF
-,TRBJ1-1,TRBV4-1,-,TGCGCCAGCAGTCTTAATGGACCCAACACTGAAGCTTTCTTT,CASSLNGPNTEAFF
-,TRBJ2-7,TRBV20-1,-,TGCAGTGCTAGAGATTCAGGGTGGCGGTACTTC,CSARDSGWRYF
TRBD2,TRBJ2-7,TRBV12-3/TRBV12-4,many,TGTGCCAGCAGTTTAGAGCCTAGCGGGAGGGCACTCTACGAGCAGTACTTC,CASSLEPSGRALYEQYF
TRBD1,TRBJ1-5,TRBV18,-,TGTGCCAGCTCACCCCCCCCCGGGACAGGCTATATACAGCCCCAGCATTTT,CASSPPPGTGYIQPQHF
TRBD2,TRBJ2-7,TRBV27,-,TGTGCCAGCAGTTCTTGGTCGGGAGGTTCCTACGAGCAGTACTTC,CASSSWSGGSYEQYF